The 29 T cell receptor beta chains in this list originate from one sample, sequenced in a study of blood T cell repertoires in COVID-19 (dated by TCRdb to 2020 to 2022). The library was produced with the immunoSEQ multiplex PCR assay. The source is immuneACCESS, and TCRdb retained only in-frame sequences with V and J called. Part of the clones is not carried over; for the studies checked, unresolved V genes explain less than half of this, and the remainder is unexplained. The sample table holds around 190,000 clones, of which 81% were seen once. The ten largest clonotypes hold about 9% of the sample. The sample taken for sequencing was PBMCs or T cells enriched from blood (not recorded which). These receptor sequences come from a man in his forties who had recovered from COVID-19.

The V call is TRBV19, the J call TRBJ1-2; 7 bases are a match to TRBD1. This CDR3 region has 14 residues. Germline assignment: CDR1 LNHDA and CDR2 SQIVND (reference sequence). J was trimmed by 8 bases and V by 5 bases; bases with no gene match: 11. The CDR3: CASSPQGDPWGYTF. In DNA form, the CDR3 reads TGTGCCAGTAGTCCGCAGGGGGACCCTTGGGGCTACACCTTC.

The chain recombines TRBV7-8 with TRBJ1-2; 7 bases map to TRBD1. Germline values: CDR1 SGHVS, CDR2 FQNEAQ. V gave up 5 bases and J gave up 7 bases; unmatched junction bases: 7. The CDR3 has 13 amino acids. CDR3 in DNA: TGTGCCAGCAGCCTTCAGGGGGACCCTGGCTACACCTTC. Translation gives CASSLQGDPGYTF. Variable domain in full (rest from reference TRBV7-8 and TRBJ1-2): GAGVSQSPRYKVAKRGQDVALRCDPISGHVSLFWYQQALGQGPEFLTYFQNEAQLDKSGLPSDRFFAERPEGSVSTLKIQRTQQEDSAVYLCASSLQGDPGYTFGSGTRLTVV.

This clone was seen just once. CDR3 coding DNA: TGTGCCAGCTCACCAAAACAGGGAGAGAGCACTGAAGCTTTCTTT. Protein: CASSPKQGESTEAFF. V and J are TRBV18 and TRBJ1-1; tentative D call: TRBD1 (6 bases). V was cut by 2 bases and J by 4 bases, with 14 bases left in between. CDR1 is KGHSH, CDR2 LQKENI, per germline. The CDR3 runs 15 residues.

This rearrangement joins TRBV15 to TRBJ2-2, with D possibly being TRBD2 (7 bases). Germline V lookup: CDR1 LNHNV, CDR2 YYDKDF (reference sequence). The CDR3 is 17 amino acids. Trimming took off 3 bases at V and 0 bases at J, with 14 bases between the two ends. The DNA for the CDR3 is TGTGCCACCAGCAGTCCCGGGGGGCTAGCGAACACCGGGGAGCTGTTTTTT. Protein product: CATSSPGGLANTGELFF.

Turning to this clone: The junction departs from the called germline gene at one end, perhaps through a read error. V is TRBV14 and J is TRBJ1-1, with 11 positions matching TRBD1. Germline CDR1 and CDR2: SGHDN and FVKESK. This CDR3 spans 12 amino acids. CDR3 loop: CASSQDRTGGRF. The CDR3 bases are TGTGCCAGCAGCCAAGATCGGACAGGGGGCCGGTTT.

The chain combines TRBV5-1 with TRBJ1-2, with 7 bases aligning to TRBD1. The CDR3 extends over 15 amino acids. With V trimmed by 0 bases and J by 8 bases, 10 bases remained unmatched. CDR1 SGHRS and CDR2 YFSETQ come from the germline V gene. In nucleotides, the CDR3 is TGCGCCAGCAGCTTGGGGACAGGAATAGCTGGGGGCTACACCTTC. Protein sequence: CASSLGTGIAGGYTF. The whole variable domain, filled in from reference TRBV5-1 and TRBJ1-2, reads KAGVTQTPRYLIKTRGQQVTLSCSPISGHRSVSWYQQTPGQGLQFLFEYFSETQRNKGNFPGRFSGRQFSNSRSEMNVSTLELGDSALYLCASSLGTGIAGGYTFGSGTRLTVV.

This clone was recorded only once. This sequence joins TRBV6-5 and TRBJ1-5, with 10 bases identical to TRBD1. V gave up 5 bases and J gave up 4 bases; unmatched junction bases: 5. The CDR3 consists of 15 residues. Germline values: CDR1 MNHEY, CDR2 SVGAGI. CDR3 sequence: CASSRDRGDNQPQHF. In DNA form, the CDR3 reads TGTGCCAGCAGTCGGGACAGGGGTGATAATCAGCCCCAGCATTTT.

The V and J genes are TRBV29-1 and TRBJ1-6; the match to TRBD1 covers 9 bases. The CDR3 runs to 16 residues. Germline V gene sequence: CDR1 SQVTM, CDR2 ANQGSEA. After removal of 2 bases from V and 7 bases from J, the junction contained 9 bases not matched to a gene. CDR3 in DNA: TGCAGCGTTGAATACCTCCGACAGGGGGGGAATTCACCCCTCCACTTT. This gives the protein CSVEYLRQGGNSPLHF.

V is TRBV4-1 and J is TRBJ1-2, with TRBD1 as a possible D gene (6 bases). Trimming cost V 0 bases and J 0 bases, with 14 bases left between them. Germline V gene sequence: CDR1 MGHRA, CDR2 YSYEKL. This CDR3 has 17 residues. Written as DNA, the CDR3 is TGCGCCAGCAGCCAAGATGAGGGACACCAAGCTAACTATGGCTACACCTTC. Translating gives CASSQDEGHQANYGYTF.

The genes are TRBV10-3 and TRBJ1-1; D may be TRBD1 (5 bases). Trimming shortened V by 2 bases and J by 0 bases, and 10 bases separated the two germline ends. Per the germline V gene, CDR1 is ENHRY and CDR2 is SYGVKD. The CDR3 length is 15 residues. This chain's CDR3 is CAISERGEMNTEAFF. The CDR3 nucleotides read TGTGCCATCAGTGAGCGGGGGGAAATGAACACTGAAGCTTTCTTT.

In the case of this clone: Other DNA sequences in this specimen translate into the identical CDR3. The rearrangement uses TRBV5-1 and TRBJ2-2; maybe TRBD2 (6 bases). Trimming pared 6 bases from V and 5 bases from J, leaving 8 bases between. The length of the CDR3 is 12 residues. CDR1 and CDR2 (germline): SGHRS, YFSETQ. The CDR3 is CASTRGTGELFF. CDR3 DNA: TGCGCCAGCACCCGGGGGACCGGGGAGCTGTTTTTT.

The chain uses TRBV27 and TRBJ1-6; 7 bases align to TRBD1. Trimming cost V 6 bases and J 8 bases; bases outside gene matches: 10. The CDR3 consists of 15 residues. Germline V lookup: CDR1 MNHEY, CDR2 SMNVEV (reference sequence). Here the CDR3 DNA reads TGTGCCAGCAGATTAACCGGGACAGTGGATTCACCCCTCCACTTT. This gives the protein CASRLTGTVDSPLHF.

The V call is TRBV18, the J call TRBJ1-2, with D hard to call. Trimming removed 2 bases from V and 2 bases from J, with 9 bases in between. Germline CDR1 reads KGHSH; CDR2 reads LQKENI. This CDR3 is built from 14 residues. Here the CDR3 DNA reads TGTGCCAGCTCACCATTCGACACCAACTATGGCTACACCTTC. Protein sequence: CASSPFDTNYGYTF.

The rearrangement links TRBV7-8 to TRBJ2-7; no clear D. The CDR3 consists of 14 residues. Germline CDR1 is SGHVS and CDR2 is FQNEAQ. V was trimmed by 5 bases and J by 2 bases, leaving 13 bases between them. CDR3 residues: CASSRRVSTYEQYF. CDR3 in DNA: TGTGCCAGCAGCCGCCGTGTTAGTACCTACGAGCAGTACTTC.

The chain carries TRBV3-1 (or the pseudogene TRBV3-2) and TRBJ2-5; 7 nucleotides agree with TRBD2. Germline loops: CDR1 LGHDT, CDR2 YNNKEL (reference sequence). The length of the CDR3 is 16 residues. V lost 1 base to trimming and J lost 2 bases; unmatched junction nucleotides: 7. The CDR3 DNA sequence: TGTGCCAGCAGCCAAGCCCCGGGCGGGGGACAAGAGACCCAGTACTTC. Translating it yields CASSQAPGGGQETQYF.

J is TRBJ1-2 and V is TRBV6-5, with D perhaps TRBD1 (6 bases). Between the trimmed V and J ends, which lost 4 bases and 7 bases, there was a span of 13 bases. Germline V gene sequence: CDR1 MNHEY, CDR2 SVGAGI. The CDR3 loop spans 13 amino acids. CDR3 sequence reads: CASSSGQWRGYTF. CDR3 nucleotides: TGTGCCAGCAGTTCTGGACAGTGGCGTGGCTACACCTTC.

The rearrangement joins TRBV5-1 to TRBJ2-7, with D perhaps TRBD2 (6 bases). This CDR3 has 14 amino acids. CDR1 SGHRS and CDR2 YFSETQ come from the germline V gene. V dropped 1 base and J dropped 6 bases, with 14 bases sitting between them. CDR3 nucleotide sequence: TGCGCCAGCAGCTTGCGCACGGAGGGGTTCGAGCAGTACTTC. It specifies CASSLRTEGFEQYF.

The chain employs TRBV19 and TRBJ2-5, with D perhaps TRBD1 (6 bases). Germline assignment: CDR1 LNHDA and CDR2 SQIVND (reference sequence). V lost 7 bases, J lost 0 bases, and 15 bases lay in between. The CDR3 sequence is 15 residues long. The chain's CDR3 is CASKEGTSYQETQYF. The DNA of the CDR3 is TGTGCCAGTAAAGAAGGGACAAGTTACCAAGAGACCCAGTACTTC.

V is TRBV21-1 and J is TRBJ1-2. TRBV21-1 is designated a pseudogene. The CDR3 runs to 15 residues. CDR3 DNA sequence: TGTGCCAGCAGCACTCAGAGGGCTGGCGCCAGTGGCTACACCTTC. It yields the protein CASSTQRAGASGYTF.

The J gene is TRBJ1-1, the V gene TRBV4-2; 8 bases map to TRBD1. Trimming at V came to 3 bases and at J to 4 bases, leaving 7 bases not matched to a gene. The germline V gene has CDR1 LGHNA and CDR2 YNFKEQ. The CDR3 is 15 residues long. For the CDR3, the DNA is TGTGCCAGCAGCCATGAGACAGGGGCTAGCACTGAAGCTTTCTTT. Translating gives CASSHETGASTEAFF.

The chain combines TRBV7-3 with TRBJ2-1; 7 bases align to TRBD1. J gave up 2 bases and V 5 bases, and 6 bases lay outside the gene matches. The CDR3 contains 15 residues. Germline lookup yields CDR1 SGHTA and CDR2 FQGTGA. This CDR3 is CASSLDRDTYNEQFF. The CDR3 coding sequence is TGTGCCAGCAGCCTAGACAGGGACACCTACAATGAGCAGTTCTTC.

The chain couples TRBV5-6 to TRBJ1-1; 9 nucleotides agree with TRBD1. The CDR3 is 16 residues long. Germline-derived CDR1 and CDR2 are SGHDT and YYEEEE. V dropped 2 bases and J dropped 10; count of bases not matched to a gene: 15. The CDR3 here is CASSFYTGTGSSGAFF. The CDR3 bases are TGTGCCAGCAGCTTTTACACCGGGACAGGGAGTTCGGGAGCTTTCTTT.

The chain joins TRBV6-5 to TRBJ2-1; 11 positions match TRBD2. Germline lookup yields CDR1 MNHEY and CDR2 SVGAGI. Trimming cost V 1 base and J 8 bases; bases outside gene matches: 4. This CDR3 has 15 amino acids. DNA of the CDR3: TGTGCCAGCAGTTACTATAGCGGGAGGGCCCATGAGCAGTTCTTC. It specifies CASSYYSGRAHEQFF.

The rearrangement uses TRBV29-1 and TRBJ2-7, with D tentatively TRBD1 (6 bases). V was pared by 7 bases and J by 4 bases, with 20 bases between. Germline loops: CDR1 SQVTM, CDR2 ANQGSEA. CDR3 length: 14 residues. DNA for the CDR3: TGCAGCGCCAGCTTGGACAGCGGACCTTACGAGCAGTACTTC. It encodes CSASLDSGPYEQYF.

This chain connects TRBV12-5 to TRBJ2-5; TRBD1 matches at 10 bases. CDR3 length: 15 residues. In germline, CDR1 is LGHNT, CDR2 FRNRAP. With V trimmed by 4 bases and J by 4 bases, 6 bases remained unmatched. The DNA of the CDR3 is TGTGCTAGTGGTTCAGGGACAGGGGTCGTAGAGACCCAGTACTTC. This encodes CASGSGTGVVETQYF.

The gene calls are TRBV5-1 and TRBJ2-2; maybe TRBD2 (5 bases). The V gene's germline CDR1 is SGHRS and CDR2 YFSETQ. The V gene lost 4 bases and the J gene lost 6 bases, with 10 bases spanning the gap. The CDR3 consists of 13 residues. CDR3 region: CASSPMEAGELFF. CDR3 nucleotide sequence: TGCGCCAGCAGCCCAATGGAGGCCGGGGAGCTGTTTTTT.

This chain connects TRBV12-5 to TRBJ2-6, with D maybe TRBD1 (6 bases). Germline V gives CDR1 LGHNT, CDR2 FRNRAP. The CDR3 runs to 16 residues. V was trimmed by 7 bases and J by 0 bases, leaving 13 bases between them. The CDR3 DNA sequence: TGTGCTAGTGCCCCGGACAGAACCTCTGGGGCCAACGTCCTGACTTTC. Translating gives CASAPDRTSGANVLTF. Full variable domain (outside the CDR3, taken from reference TRBV12-5 and TRBJ2-6): DARVTQTPRHKVTEMGQEVTMRCQPILGHNTVFWYRQTMMQGLELLAYFRNRAPLDDSGMPKDRFSAEMPDATLATLKIQPSEPRDSAVYFCASAPDRTSGANVLTFGAGSRLTVL.

This CDR3 is CASSLEGGGDTQYF. CDR3 nucleotide sequence: TGCGCCAGCAGCTTGGAAGGGGGCGGAGATACGCAGTATTTT. The chain links TRBV5-1 to TRBJ2-3, with 7 bases matching TRBD1. The CDR3 length is 14 residues. The germline V gene encodes CDR1 SGHRS and CDR2 YFSETQ. V lost 0 bases and J lost 5; bases outside the gene matches: 3.

The rearrangement uses TRBV19 and TRBJ2-3, with 7 nucleotides matching TRBD1. The germline V gene has CDR1 LNHDA and CDR2 SQIVND (reference sequence). This CDR3 is built from 14 residues. V gave up 5 bases and J gave up 0 bases; unmatched junction bases: 2. CDR3 protein: CASSQQGSTDTQYF. The DNA for the CDR3 is TGTGCCAGTAGTCAACAGGGGAGCACAGATACGCAGTATTTT.